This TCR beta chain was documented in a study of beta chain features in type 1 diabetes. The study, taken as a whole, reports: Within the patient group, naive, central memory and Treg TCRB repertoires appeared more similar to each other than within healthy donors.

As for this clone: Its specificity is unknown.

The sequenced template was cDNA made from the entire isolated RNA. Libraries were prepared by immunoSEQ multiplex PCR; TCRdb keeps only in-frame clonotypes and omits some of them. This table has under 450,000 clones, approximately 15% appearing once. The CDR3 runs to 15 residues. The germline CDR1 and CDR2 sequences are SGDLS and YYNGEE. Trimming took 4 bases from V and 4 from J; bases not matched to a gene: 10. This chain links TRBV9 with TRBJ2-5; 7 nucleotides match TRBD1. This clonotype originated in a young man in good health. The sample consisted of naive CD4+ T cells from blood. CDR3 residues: CASSSFGQVGETQYF. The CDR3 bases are TGTGCCAGCAGCTCATTCGGACAGGTTGGAGAGACCCAGTACTTC.